This T cell receptor (beta chain) appears in the sequencing data of a study of identical twins. Study-wide results and caveats: Recombination models fit unrelated individuals' TCR alpha sharing but underestimated twins'.

MiXCR, run by TCRdb on the 5' RACE reads, gives a single entry per CDR3 protein. The profile shows fewer than 350,000 distinct CDR3 sequences, about 8% of them singletons. With 6 bases removed from V and 8 bases from J, the gap between germline ends came to 17 bases. Germline values: CDR1 SNHLY, CDR2 FYNNEI. This CDR3 contains 14 residues. This clonotype was counted only a few times. Its specificity is unknown. This same sample was also part of a study on yellow fever vaccine responses in identical twins.

This clonotype was obtained from a woman between 18 and 29 years old in good health. Sequenced: memory (CD45RO+) T cells sorted from blood. The V call is TRBV2, the J call TRBJ1-5; no definite D call. The CDR3 protein is CASSLGESWEPQHF. CDR3 coding DNA: TGTGCCAGCAGCCTCGGGGAGAGTTGGGAGCCCCAGCATTTT. Using reference TRBV2 and TRBJ1-5 for the parts outside the CDR3, the full variable domain is EPEVTQTPSHQVTQMGQEVILRCVPISNHLYFYWYRQILGQKVEFLVSFYNNEISEKSEIFDDQFSVERPDGSNFTLKIRSTKLEDSAMYFCASSLGESWEPQHFGDGTRLSIL.